This note documents a single T cell receptor (beta chain) sequence. This sample stems from a study of CD8 T cells in Susac syndrome. The T cells that were sequenced for TCR beta were CD8+ and CD4+ cells from blood. TEMRA cells were FACS-enriched, and CD8+ and CD4+ T cells were isolated negatively. Random hexamers were used to reverse transcribe roughly 0.45 to 1 ug of RNA. MiXCR, run by TCRdb on the immunoSEQ multiplex PCR reads, gives a single entry per CDR3 protein. The data show roughly 130,000 distinct CDR3 sequences, 90% to 95% seen once. The CDR3 spans 14 residues. Germline CDR1 is LNHDA and CDR2 is SQIVND (reference sequence). Trimming cost V 1 base and J 3 bases, with 6 bases left between them.

This clonotype originated in a human donor in good health. The sequenced sample consisted of CD4+ T cells from PBMCs. This rearrangement joins TRBV19 to TRBJ2-2; maybe TRBD2 (5 bases). CDR3 in DNA: TGTGCCAGTAGTATAGCCGGGGACACCGGGGAGCTGTTTTTT. Its translation: CASSIAGDTGELFF.